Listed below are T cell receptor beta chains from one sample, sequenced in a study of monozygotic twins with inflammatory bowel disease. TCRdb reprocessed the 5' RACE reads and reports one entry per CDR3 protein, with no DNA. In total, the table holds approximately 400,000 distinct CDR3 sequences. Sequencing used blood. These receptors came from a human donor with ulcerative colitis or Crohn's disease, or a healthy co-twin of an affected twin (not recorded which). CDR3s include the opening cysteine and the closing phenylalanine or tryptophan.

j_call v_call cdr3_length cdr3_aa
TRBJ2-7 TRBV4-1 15 CASSQLMGTGNEQYF
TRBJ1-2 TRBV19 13 CATVGPPVDGYTF
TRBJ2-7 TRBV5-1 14 CASSSMDRAYEQYF
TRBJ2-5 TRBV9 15 CASSSSGRGGETQYF
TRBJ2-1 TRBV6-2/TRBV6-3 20 CASSYSTHAGTGALRDEQFF
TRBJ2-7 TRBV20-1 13 CSALNRGTYEQYF
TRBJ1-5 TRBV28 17 CASSPNVLGGGDQPQHF
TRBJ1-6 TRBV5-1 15 CASSLKGGSNSPLHF
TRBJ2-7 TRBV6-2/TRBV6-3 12 CASSYREGEQYF
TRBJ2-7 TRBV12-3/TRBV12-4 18 CASGFLPGGKRLGNEQYF
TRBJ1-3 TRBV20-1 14 CSARDSQKGNTIYF
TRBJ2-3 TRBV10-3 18 CAISDAGTGGLLTDTQYF
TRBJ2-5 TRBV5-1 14 CASSLELARGTQYF
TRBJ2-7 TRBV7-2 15 CASSSPGLPLYEQYF
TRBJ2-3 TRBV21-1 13 CASRNLGENTQYF
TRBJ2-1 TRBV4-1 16 CASSGDKSLTYNEQFF
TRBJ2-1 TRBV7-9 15 CASSTEDRGYNEQFF
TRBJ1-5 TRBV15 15 CATSSGYSSNQPQHF
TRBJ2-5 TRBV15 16 CATSLSVRGGGETQYF
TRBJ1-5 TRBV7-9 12 CATRVLNQPQHF
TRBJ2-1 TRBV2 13 CASRRDSYNEQFF
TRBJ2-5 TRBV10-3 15 CAINGDRGRGETQYF
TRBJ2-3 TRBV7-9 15 CASSLLPSGADTQYF
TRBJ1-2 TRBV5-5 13 CASSLEGTLGYTF
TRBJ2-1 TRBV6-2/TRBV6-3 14 CASVLAGSYNEQFF
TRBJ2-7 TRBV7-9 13 CASSFLGTYEQYF
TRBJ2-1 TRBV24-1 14 CATSSTGVGNEQFF
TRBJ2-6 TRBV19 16 CASSSTGKSGANVLTF
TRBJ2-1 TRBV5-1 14 CASRPTGGWNEQFF
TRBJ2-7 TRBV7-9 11 CASGNSYEQYF
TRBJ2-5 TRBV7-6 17 CASSLLPYDLHQETQYF
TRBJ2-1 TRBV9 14 CASSAGGSPNEQFF
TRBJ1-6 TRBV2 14 CASHPGLNSPPLHF
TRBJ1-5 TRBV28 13 CATILAQGQPQHF
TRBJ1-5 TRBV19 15 CASSPLRDRDQPQHF
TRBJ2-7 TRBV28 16 CASSGRGQFPSYEQYF
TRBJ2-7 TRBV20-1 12 CSAKVAREEQYF
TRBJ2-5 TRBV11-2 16 CASSLGLAGGSETQYF
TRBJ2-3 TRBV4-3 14 CASSQGLARDTQYF
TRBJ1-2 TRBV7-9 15 CASSSYRDRDSGYTF